The T cell receptor beta chain described here comes from a study of cytomegalovirus exposure and HLA in healthy donors. Germline lookup yields CDR1 LNHNV and CDR2 YYDKDF (reference sequence). The CDR3 has 14 residues. Trimming removed 0 bases at V and 2 bases at J, with 8 bases between. This clone has only a few counts. This specimen includes other DNA sequences encoding the same CDR3. Primers included in the PCR were 60 Vbeta and 13 Jbeta primers. Method: immunoSEQ multiplex PCR; TCRdb's copy keeps in-frame clones and lacks some. This sample has approximately 150,000 clones, with roughly 80% found just once.

The receptor comes from a man aged 18 to 29 in good health and CMV-seropositive. The chain couples TRBV15 to TRBJ2-7; D is unclear. The sample comprised PBMCs. The chain's CDR3 is CATSRDLGPYEQYF. The CDR3 DNA reads TGTGCCACCAGCAGAGATCTAGGCCCCTACGAGCAGTACTTC.